Below are 30 T cell receptor beta chains sequenced from a single sample in a study of vaccination and CD4 T cells after COVID-19. The study sequenced cultured CD4+ T cell DNA using the Oncomine TCR Beta short-read assay. TCRdb processed the PCR reads anew with MiXCR; each CDR3 protein has one entry. Seen here are approximately 20,000 distinct CDR3 sequences, about a third observed once, and the top ten hold 8.6%. As for time point: late sampling 161 to 241 days after vaccination in three convalescent patients. Treatment of the sample: approximately nine-day PBMC culture with coronavirus spike peptide pools or control peptides (ViraFEST assay). These receptors have no known antigen. Sequenced here: CD4+ T cells from blood, cultured in vitro, sampled about 7 months after SARS-CoV-2 vaccination. These receptors were taken from a human donor who had recovered from COVID-19.

The chain is built from TRBV25-1 and TRBJ2-5; TRBD2 is a possible D gene (6 bases). The CDR3 consists of 13 residues. Germline CDR1 MGHDK, CDR2 SYGVNS. V shed 8 bases and J shed 5 bases, with 15 bases lying between them. The CDR3 region has the DNA TGTGCCAGCGGGCAGCGGGTACGGGAGACCCAGTACTTC. Amino acid sequence: CASGQRVRETQYF.

This chain connects TRBV29-1 to TRBJ2-5, with 8 positions matching TRBD1. Trimming removed 6 bases from V and 2 bases from J; junction bases left unmatched: 5. Germline V lookup: CDR1 SQVTM, CDR2 ANQGSEA. This CDR3 has 13 amino acids. The CDR3 region is CSVIQGAQETQYF. DNA for the CDR3: TGCAGCGTCATCCAGGGGGCACAAGAGACCCAGTACTTC. The whole variable domain, remainder taken from reference TRBV29-1 and TRBJ2-5, is SAVISQKPSRDICQRGTSLTIQCQVDSQVTMMFWYRQQPGQSLTLIATANQGSEATYESGFVIDKFPISRPNLTFSTLTVSNMSPEDSSIYLCSVIQGAQETQYFGPGTRLLVL.

A single count supports this clonotype. The genes are TRBV20-1 and TRBJ2-7; the match to TRBD2 covers 8 bases. The CDR3 covers 18 residues. Germline lookup yields CDR1 DFQATT and CDR2 SNEGSKA (reference sequence). V was clipped by 2 bases and J by 0 bases; unmatched bases: 15. The CDR3 bases are TGCAGTGCTAGACTACCGGGGGGGGTGCGGGAAACCTCCTACGAGCAGTACTTC. This codes for CSARLPGGVRETSYEQYF.

The chain joins TRBV28 to TRBJ2-5; TRBD2 aligns across 12 bases. Germline V gene sequence: CDR1 MDHEN, CDR2 SYDVKM. J was trimmed by 5 bases and V by 7 bases; bases with no gene match: 11. This CDR3 region has 16 residues. The CDR3 loop reads CASISTSGRIGETQYF. CDR3 in DNA: TGTGCCAGCATAAGTACTAGCGGGAGGATAGGGGAGACCCAGTACTTC.

The J gene is TRBJ1-1, the V gene TRBV7-9, with 9 bases that match TRBD1. Trimming took 1 base from V and 5 from J; bases not matched to a gene: 2. The CDR3 covers 14 residues. CDR1 and CDR2 (germline): SEHNR, FQNEAQ (reference sequence). For the CDR3, the DNA is TGTGCCAGCAGCTTAGACAGGGGGCTAACTGAAGCTTTCTTT. Its translation is CASSLDRGLTEAFF.

This clonotype was detected only a few times. This chain uses TRBV10-3 with TRBJ1-6, with TRBD1 identical over 8 bases. The CDR3 is 13 residues long. V shed 6 bases and J 10 bases; nucleotides not matched to a gene: 5. Germline loops: CDR1 ENHRY, CDR2 SYGVKD. Written as DNA, the CDR3 is TGTGCCATCAGGGACAGGGAGGTCTCACCCCTCCACTTT. Translated, it gives CAIRDREVSPLHF.

This clonotype turned up a few times. The chain joins TRBV6-1 to TRBJ1-6; D unclear. The CDR3 is 14 amino acids. With 5 bases removed from V and 7 bases from J, the gap between germline ends came to 12 bases. CDR1 and CDR2 (germline): MNHNS, SASEGT. The DNA of the CDR3 is TGTGCCAGCAGTCCGGACGGGAAAAATTCACCCCTCCACTTT. Its translation: CASSPDGKNSPLHF.

This clonotype was detected a few times. This rearrangement joins TRBV19 to TRBJ1-5, with D hard to call. The CDR3 loop spans 15 amino acids. The V end lost 2 bases, the J end lost 2 bases, and 10 bases lay between the germline ends. Germline CDR1 LNHDA, CDR2 SQIVND (reference sequence). The CDR3 is CASSIWGRGNQPQHF. The CDR3 DNA reads as TGTGCCAGTAGTATATGGGGTCGGGGCAATCAGCCCCAGCATTTT.

The chain recombines TRBV6-2 or TRBV6-3 with TRBJ2-5, with 11 bases that match TRBD2. This CDR3 is 16 amino acids long. The junction had 4 bases not matched to a gene; V was cut back by 1 base and J by 3 bases. CDR1 is MNHEY and CDR2 is SVGEGT in the germline V gene. The CDR3, as DNA: TGTGCCAGCAGTTACTTAGCGGGAGGGCCAAAAGAGACCCAGTACTTC. Amino acid sequence: CASSYLAGGPKETQYF.

V and J are TRBV28 and TRBJ2-7; a possible D gene is TRBD2 (6 bases). The CDR3 contains 17 residues. Trimming took 8 bases from V and 1 from J, leaving 24 bases between them. Germline V gene lookup returns CDR1 MDHEN and CDR2 SYDVKM. CDR3 in DNA: TGTGCCAGCTCGGCCTCACGACGGGGAGGTATTTCCTACGAGCAGTACTTC. Protein sequence: CASSASRRGGISYEQYF.

Sample share makes this clonotype medium-sized. This chain's CDR3 is CASSPRGDPRQPQHF. CDR3 bases: TGTGCCAGCAGTCCCAGGGGGGACCCTCGGCAGCCCCAGCATTTT. This rearrangement joins TRBV27 to TRBJ1-5; 7 nucleotides align to TRBD1. Germline trimming cut 5 bases from V and 7 bases from J; bases unmatched to any gene: 11. The CDR3 is made up of 15 amino acids. Germline values: CDR1 MNHEY, CDR2 SMNVEV (reference sequence).

This sequence joins TRBV7-9 and TRBJ1-2; a weak D match, TRBD1 (5 bases). Trimming pared 4 bases from V and 8 bases from J, leaving 14 bases between. This CDR3 spans 13 amino acids. Germline V gene data show CDR1 as SEHNR and CDR2 as FQNEAQ (reference sequence). The CDR3 spells CASSWGRESGYTF. The DNA of the CDR3 is TGTGCCAGCAGCTGGGGGAGGGAGAGCGGCTACACCTTC.

This clonotype is categorized as medium-sized. The V and J genes are TRBV7-8 and TRBJ2-5, with D unclear. With 1 base removed from V and 2 bases from J, the gap between germline ends came to 8 bases. Per germline, CDR1 SGHVS and CDR2 FQNEAQ. The CDR3 extends over 14 amino acids. The CDR3 nucleotides are TGTGCCAGCAGCTTAGTAACGCGACAAGAGACCCAGTACTTC. It is translated as CASSLVTRQETQYF.

This clonotype was recorded a few times. The rearrangement uses TRBV7-9 and TRBJ2-5; TRBD1 agrees at 7 bases. The CDR3 totals 15 residues. CDR1 and CDR2 (germline): SEHNR, FQNEAQ (reference sequence). With V trimmed by 3 bases and J by 3 bases, 7 bases remained unmatched. CDR3 sequence reads: CASSFSGTAEETQYF. The DNA of the CDR3 is TGTGCCAGCAGCTTCTCCGGGACAGCTGAAGAGACCCAGTACTTC. Full variable domain (outside the CDR3, taken from reference TRBV7-9 and TRBJ2-5): DTGVSQNPRHKITKRGQNVTFRCDPISEHNRLYWYRQTLGQGPEFLTYFQNEAQLEKSRLLSDRFSAERPKGSFSTLEIQRTEQGDSAMYLCASSFSGTAEETQYFGPGTRLLVL.

This clonotype was observed a few times. This chain links TRBV20-1 with TRBJ1-1; perhaps TRBD1 as D (6 bases). The germline V gene has CDR1 DFQATT and CDR2 SNEGSKA (reference sequence). The CDR3 sequence is 11 residues long. The germline V and J ends were trimmed by 3 bases and 11 bases, with 13 bases remaining between them. CDR3 residues: CSASWDNGAFF. In DNA, the CDR3 is TGCAGTGCTAGTTGGGACAACGGGGCTTTCTTT.

This clonotype was detected a few times. Because the CDR3's place on the DNA is in doubt, the DNA is left out and the CDR3 is given as listed by TCRdb. This sequence joins TRBV28 and TRBJ2-5. CDR1 and CDR2 from the germline V gene are MDHEN and SYDVKM. Ends included, the CDR3 has 11 residues. The CDR3 protein is CASSFLETQYF.

The rearrangement joins TRBV20-1 to TRBJ2-1; tentative D call: TRBD2 (5 bases). The germline V gene has CDR1 DFQATT and CDR2 SNEGSKA (reference sequence). V was shortened by 5 bases and J by 4 bases, with 9 bases between the two germline ends. This CDR3 comprises 12 residues. The CDR3 DNA is TGCAGTGCTGGACGGGGTTACAATGAGCAGTTCTTC. Amino acids: CSAGRGYNEQFF.

This clonotype appeared a few times. The genes are TRBV20-1 and TRBJ2-7; the D gene could be TRBD1 or TRBD2 (5 bases each). Trimming pared 1 base from V and 6 bases from J, leaving 16 bases between. CDR3 size: 14 residues. Germline loops: CDR1 DFQATT, CDR2 SNEGSKA (reference sequence). CDR3 DNA sequence: TGCAGTGCTAGAGCTCCCCAGGGACCGGGCGAGCAGTACTTC. The encoded protein is CSARAPQGPGEQYF.

The V and J genes are TRBV18 and TRBJ2-5; 10 positions agree with TRBD2. CDR3 size: 14 residues. V shed 6 bases, J shed 2 bases, and the junction held 3 bases outside the gene matches. The germline CDR1 and CDR2 sequences are KGHSH and LQKENI. The CDR3: CASSQLAGQETQYF. The CDR3 nucleotides are TGTGCCAGCTCGCAACTAGCGGGACAAGAGACCCAGTACTTC.

This chain links TRBV4-2 with TRBJ1-2, with D possibly matching TRBD1 (6 bases). V lost 1 base and J 8 bases, leaving 14 bases between the germline ends. Germline CDR1 LGHNA, CDR2 YNFKEQ. The CDR3 has 14 amino acids. CDR3 coding DNA: TGTGCCAGCAGCCAAGTACAGGGTTCGATGGGCTACACCTTC. Its translation: CASSQVQGSMGYTF.

The chain employs TRBV20-1 and TRBJ2-1, with 14 positions matching TRBD2. The CDR3 covers 16 residues. The V and J ends lost 4 bases and 9 bases, in that order; junction bases with no gene match: 11. Germline V CDR1 and CDR2: DFQATT, SNEGSKA (reference sequence). For the CDR3, the DNA is TGCAGTGCTACCAGACCGGGACTAGCGGGAGCCCTTGAGCAGTTCTTC. It codes for CSATRPGLAGALEQFF.

CDR3 residues: CASTSGTSTNNEQFF. Written as DNA, the CDR3 is TGTGCCAGCACCTCCGGGACTAGCACGAACAATGAGCAGTTCTTC. J is TRBJ2-1 and V is TRBV5-4; 9 bases agree with TRBD2. This CDR3 contains 15 residues. Per germline, CDR1 SGHNT and CDR2 YYREEE (reference sequence). With V trimmed by 6 bases and J by 5 bases, 9 bases remained unmatched.

The rearrangement joins TRBV20-1 to TRBJ2-1, with 8 bases aligning to TRBD2. Germline values: CDR1 DFQATT, CDR2 SNEGSKA (reference sequence). This CDR3 region has 15 residues. V dropped 1 base and J dropped 6; count of bases not matched to a gene: 8. This CDR3 is CSARAPRLARNEQFF. In DNA form, the CDR3 reads TGCAGTGCTAGAGCGCCCCGACTAGCGCGCAATGAGCAGTTCTTC.

The chain is built from TRBV28 and TRBJ2-1; 9 bases map to TRBD2. Germline CDR1 MDHEN, CDR2 SYDVKM. The CDR3 extends over 14 amino acids. The V segment lost 6 bases and the J segment 7 bases; nucleotides outside the gene matches: 7. The CDR3 protein is CASSPGTSWNEQFF. CDR3 nucleotide sequence: TGTGCCAGCAGCCCCGGGACTAGCTGGAATGAGCAGTTCTTC.

The gene calls are TRBV6-4 and TRBJ2-3, with D possibly being TRBD2 (6 bases). Between the trimmed V and J ends, which lost 8 bases and 2 bases, there was a span of 11 bases. The CDR3 covers 13 residues. In germline, CDR1 is MRHNA, CDR2 SNTAGT. CDR3 nucleotide sequence: TGTGCCAGCCGGGAGACTAACACAGATACGCAGTATTTT. Translation gives CASRETNTDTQYF.

The chain employs TRBV10-3 and TRBJ2-7, with D uncertain. The CDR3 length is 14 residues. V gave up 6 bases and J gave up 2 bases, with 14 bases separating them. Per germline, CDR1 ENHRY and CDR2 SYGVKD. The CDR3 spells CAISNTKGAYEQYF. CDR3 coding DNA: TGTGCCATCAGCAACACTAAAGGAGCCTACGAGCAGTACTTC.

This clonotype appeared a few times. The chain links TRBV7-3 to TRBJ1-1; 7 positions agree with TRBD1. CDR1 is SGHTA, CDR2 FQGTGA, per germline. After removal of 2 bases from V and 6 bases from J, the junction contained 3 bases not matched to a gene. The CDR3 has 13 residues. CDR3 in DNA: TGTGCCAGCAGCTTATCCCAGGGGGCTGAAGCTTTCTTT. Its translation is CASSLSQGAEAFF.

V is TRBV19 and J is TRBJ2-7; 11 nucleotides align to TRBD1. Germline CDR1 and CDR2: LNHDA and SQIVND (reference sequence). This CDR3 has 14 amino acids. V was pared by 6 bases and J by 4 bases, with 5 bases of the junction left unmatched. CDR3: CASSEDRGPYEQYF. CDR3 sequence (DNA): TGTGCCAGTAGCGAGGACAGGGGGCCGTACGAGCAGTACTTC.

V gene TRBV10-2 combines with J gene TRBJ2-5, with 7 positions matching TRBD2. CDR3 length equals 12 residues. Germline CDR1 WSHSY, CDR2 SAAADI. J was trimmed by 2 bases and V by 8 bases; bases with no gene match: 2. This CDR3 reads CASGGGQETQYF. The CDR3, as DNA: TGCGCCAGCGGGGGGGGTCAAGAGACCCAGTACTTC.

The genes are TRBV5-1 and TRBJ2-5, with 7 bases that match TRBD1. The CDR3 loop spans 13 amino acids. The junction had 3 bases not matched to a gene; V was cut back by 4 bases and J by 3 bases. Germline CDR1 SGHRS, CDR2 YFSETQ. The CDR3 DNA follows: TGCGCCAGCAGCGCCGGACAGGAAGAGACCCAGTACTTC. Protein product: CASSAGQEETQYF.